One T cell receptor beta chain is described in this entry. The antigen remains undetermined. This sample stems from a study of beta chain features in type 1 diabetes. Germline V CDR1 and CDR2: MDHEN, SYDVKM. The CDR3 has 13 amino acids. V was clipped by 4 bases and J by 6 bases; unmatched bases: 6. Since all of the isolated RNA was reverse transcribed, expressed TCRB transcripts were what got sequenced. Libraries were prepared by immunoSEQ multiplex PCR; TCRdb keeps only in-frame clonotypes and omits some of them. This table holds around 360,000 clones, over 10% found once. Findings of the study overall: Moderate but significant shortening of TCRB CDR3s was recorded in all four CD4+ subsets from Type 1 diabetes patients.

Sequenced input: naive CD4+ T cells from blood. The source is a woman younger than 30 with type 1 diabetes. The chain employs TRBV28 and TRBJ2-7; TRBD1 matches at 7 bases. The CDR3 is CASSSGQTGEQYF. The CDR3 DNA sequence: TGTGCCAGCAGTTCGGGACAGACGGGCGAGCAGTACTTC.